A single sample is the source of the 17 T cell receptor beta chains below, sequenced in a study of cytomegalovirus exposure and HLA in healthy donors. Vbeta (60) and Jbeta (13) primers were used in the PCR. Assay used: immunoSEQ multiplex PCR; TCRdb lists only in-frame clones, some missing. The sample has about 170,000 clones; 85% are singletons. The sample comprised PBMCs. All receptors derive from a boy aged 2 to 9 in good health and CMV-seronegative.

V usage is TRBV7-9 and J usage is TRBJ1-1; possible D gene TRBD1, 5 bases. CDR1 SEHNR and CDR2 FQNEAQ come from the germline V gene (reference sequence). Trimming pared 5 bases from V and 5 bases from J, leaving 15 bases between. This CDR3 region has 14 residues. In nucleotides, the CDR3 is TGTGCCAGCAGCCCGGTATATAGGGGAACTGAAGCTTTCTTT. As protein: CASSPVYRGTEAFF. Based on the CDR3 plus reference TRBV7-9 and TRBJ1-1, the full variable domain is DTGVSQNPRHKITKRGQNVTFRCDPISEHNRLYWYRQTLGQGPEFLTYFQNEAQLEKSRLLSDRFSAERPKGSFSTLEIQRTEQGDSAMYLCASSPVYRGTEAFFGQGTRLTVV.

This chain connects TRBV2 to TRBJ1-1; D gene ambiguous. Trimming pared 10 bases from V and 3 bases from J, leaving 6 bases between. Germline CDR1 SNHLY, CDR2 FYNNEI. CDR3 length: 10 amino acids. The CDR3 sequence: CATQYTEAFF. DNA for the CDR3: TGTGCCACGCAGTACACTGAAGCTTTCTTT. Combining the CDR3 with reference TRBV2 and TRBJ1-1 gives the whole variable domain EPEVTQTPSHQVTQMGQEVILRCVPISNHLYFYWYRQILGQKVEFLVSFYNNEISEKSEIFDDQFSVERPDGSNFTLKIRSTKLEDSAMYFCATQYTEAFFGQGTRLTVV.

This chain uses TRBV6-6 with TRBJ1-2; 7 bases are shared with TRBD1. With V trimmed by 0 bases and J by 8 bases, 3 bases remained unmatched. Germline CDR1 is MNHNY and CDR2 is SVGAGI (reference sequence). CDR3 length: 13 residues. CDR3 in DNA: TGTGCCAGCAGTTACTCAGACAGGGTCGGCTACACCTTC. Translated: CASSYSDRVGYTF.

CDR3 region: CASSLALGQYDTQYF. The CDR3 DNA reads as TGTGCCAGCAGCTTAGCTCTGGGACAGTATGATACGCAGTATTTT. The rearrangement uses TRBV11-2 and TRBJ2-3, with 7 bases fitting TRBD1. This CDR3 has 15 amino acids. Germline V lookup: CDR1 SGHAT, CDR2 FQNNGV. V shed 1 base, J shed 6 bases, and the junction held 7 bases outside the gene matches.

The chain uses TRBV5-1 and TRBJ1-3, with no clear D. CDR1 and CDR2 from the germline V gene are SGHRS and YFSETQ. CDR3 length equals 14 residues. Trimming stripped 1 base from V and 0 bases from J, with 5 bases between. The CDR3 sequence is CASSLTVSGNTIYF. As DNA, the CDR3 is TGCGCCAGCAGCTTGACAGTCTCTGGAAACACCATATATTTT.

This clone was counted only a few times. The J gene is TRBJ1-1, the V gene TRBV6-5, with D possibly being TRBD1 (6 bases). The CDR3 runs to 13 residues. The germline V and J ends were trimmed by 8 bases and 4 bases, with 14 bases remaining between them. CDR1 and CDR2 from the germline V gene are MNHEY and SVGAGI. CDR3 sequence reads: CASSGQTFTEAFF. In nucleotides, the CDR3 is TGTGCCAGCTCAGGACAGACCTTCACTGAAGCTTTCTTT.

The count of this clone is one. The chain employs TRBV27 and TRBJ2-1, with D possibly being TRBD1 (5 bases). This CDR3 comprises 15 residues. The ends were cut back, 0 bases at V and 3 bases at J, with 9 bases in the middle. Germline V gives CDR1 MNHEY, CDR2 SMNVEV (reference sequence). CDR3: CASSLSSRGYNEQFF. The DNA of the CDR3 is TGTGCCAGCAGTTTATCGTCTAGGGGCTACAATGAGCAGTTCTTC.

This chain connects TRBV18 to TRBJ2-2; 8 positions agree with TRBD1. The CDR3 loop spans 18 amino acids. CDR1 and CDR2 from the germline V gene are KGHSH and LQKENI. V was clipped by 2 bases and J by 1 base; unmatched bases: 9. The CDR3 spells CASSPSPGGGLNTGELFF. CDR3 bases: TGTGCCAGCTCACCATCTCCAGGGGGCGGACTGAACACCGGGGAGCTGTTTTTT.

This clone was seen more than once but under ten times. In nucleotides, the CDR3 is TGTGCCAGCAGTACCACATACGTCTCCGGGGAGCTGTTTTTT. Amino acids: CASSTTYVSGELFF. The genes are TRBV28 and TRBJ2-2; D not certain. Deletions cut 5 bases from V and 6 bases from J, with 13 bases between. The CDR3 is 14 residues long. Looked up from germline, CDR1 is MDHEN and CDR2 is SYDVKM.

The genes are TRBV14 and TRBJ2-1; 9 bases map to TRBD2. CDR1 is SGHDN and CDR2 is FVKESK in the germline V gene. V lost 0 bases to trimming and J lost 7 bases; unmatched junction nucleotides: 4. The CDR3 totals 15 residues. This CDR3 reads CASSQDSGGQNEQFF. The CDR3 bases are TGTGCCAGCAGCCAAGATAGCGGGGGACAGAATGAGCAGTTCTTC.

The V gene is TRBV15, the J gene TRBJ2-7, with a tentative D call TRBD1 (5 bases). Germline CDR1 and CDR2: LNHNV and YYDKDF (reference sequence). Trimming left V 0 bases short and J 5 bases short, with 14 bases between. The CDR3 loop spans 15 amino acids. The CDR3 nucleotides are TGTGCCACCAGCAGAGACTTCGGTCTAGGGGACGAGCAGTACTTC. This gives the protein CATSRDFGLGDEQYF.

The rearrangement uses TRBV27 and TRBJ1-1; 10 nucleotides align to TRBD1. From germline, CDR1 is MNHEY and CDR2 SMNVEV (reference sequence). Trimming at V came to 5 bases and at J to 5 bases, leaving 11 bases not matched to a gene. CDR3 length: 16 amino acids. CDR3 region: CASSPSPGQGRTEAFF. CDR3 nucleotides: TGTGCCAGCAGTCCCTCTCCGGGACAGGGGAGGACTGAAGCTTTCTTT.

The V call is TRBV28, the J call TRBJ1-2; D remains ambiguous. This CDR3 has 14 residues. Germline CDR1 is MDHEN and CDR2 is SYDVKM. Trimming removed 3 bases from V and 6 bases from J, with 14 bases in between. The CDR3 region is CASSFFLLADGYTF. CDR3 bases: TGTGCCAGCAGTTTTTTCTTGTTGGCCGATGGCTACACCTTC.

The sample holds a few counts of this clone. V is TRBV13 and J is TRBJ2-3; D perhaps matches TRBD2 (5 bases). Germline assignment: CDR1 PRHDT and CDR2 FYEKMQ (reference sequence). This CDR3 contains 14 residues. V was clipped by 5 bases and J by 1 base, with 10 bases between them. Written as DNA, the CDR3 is TGTGCCAGCAGCCCCGGAGGAGGCACAGATACGCAGTATTTT. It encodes CASSPGGGTDTQYF.

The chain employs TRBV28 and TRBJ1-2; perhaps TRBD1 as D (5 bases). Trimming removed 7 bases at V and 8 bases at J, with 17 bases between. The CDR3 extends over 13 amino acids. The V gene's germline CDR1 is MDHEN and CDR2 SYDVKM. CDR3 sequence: CASKPGLRPGYTF. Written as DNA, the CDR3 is TGTGCCAGCAAACCGGGACTCCGACCCGGCTACACCTTC.

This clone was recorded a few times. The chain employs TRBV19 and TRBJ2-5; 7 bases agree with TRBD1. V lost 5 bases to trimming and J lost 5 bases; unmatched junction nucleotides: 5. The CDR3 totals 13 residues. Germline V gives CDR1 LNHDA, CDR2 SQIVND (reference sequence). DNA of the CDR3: TGTGCCAGTAGTGGGACAGTTCGCGAGACCCAGTACTTC. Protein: CASSGTVRETQYF.

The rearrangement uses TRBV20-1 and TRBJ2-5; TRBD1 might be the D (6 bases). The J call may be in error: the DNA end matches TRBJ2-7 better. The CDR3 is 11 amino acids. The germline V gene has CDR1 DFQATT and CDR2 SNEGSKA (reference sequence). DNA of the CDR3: TGCAGTGCTTCGACAGGCTACGAGCAGTACTTC. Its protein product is CSASTGYEQYF.